This T cell receptor (beta chain) appears in the sequencing data of a study of regulatory T cells in long-lasting Graves disease. General study findings and limits: Clonotypes that were public and shared totalled around 2,700 in persistent patients versus about 1,000 in new patients.

Points on this clonotype: As yet, its antigen is unknown.

Library construction for TCR beta used iRepertoire HTBI primers and Arm-PCR of CDR3 regions. TCRdb processed the multiplex PCR reads anew with MiXCR; each CDR3 protein has one entry. The sample lists roughly 420,000 distinct CDR3 sequences, 14% occurring once. Looked up from germline, CDR1 is SGHRS and CDR2 is YFSETQ. V lost 4 bases to trimming and J lost 7 bases; unmatched junction nucleotides: 8. The CDR3 contains 16 residues. Time point denoted: newly diagnosed GD, antithyroid drugs for less than 3 months. The authors made the TCR library using RNA they extracted from PBMCs. Peripheral blood, 7 to 9.5 milliliters of it, was drawn into EDTA tubes. This same sample was also part of a study on T cells in Graves' hyperthyroidism and ophthalmopathy.

This TCR derives from a woman in her fifties or sixties with Graves disease. The specimen comprised peripheral blood mononuclear cells (PBMCs), sampled at new diagnosis, from a patient treated with antithyroid drugs. This rearrangement joins TRBV5-1 to TRBJ2-2; TRBD1 matches at 12 bases. The CDR3 DNA is TGCGCCAGCAGCAGCCGGGACAGGGGGCTTAGCGGGGAGCTGTTTTTT. This encodes CASSSRDRGLSGELFF.